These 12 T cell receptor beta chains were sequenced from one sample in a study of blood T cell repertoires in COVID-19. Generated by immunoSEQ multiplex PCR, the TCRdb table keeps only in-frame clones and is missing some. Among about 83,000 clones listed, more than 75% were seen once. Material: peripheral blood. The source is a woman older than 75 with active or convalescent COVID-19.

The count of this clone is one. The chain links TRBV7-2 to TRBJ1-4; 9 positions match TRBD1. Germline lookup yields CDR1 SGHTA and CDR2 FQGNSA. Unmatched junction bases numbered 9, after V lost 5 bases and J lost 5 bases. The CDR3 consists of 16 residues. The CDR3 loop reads CASSVSAGTGNEKLFF. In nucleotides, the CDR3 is TGTGCCAGCAGCGTATCTGCCGGGACAGGGAATGAAAAACTGTTTTTT.

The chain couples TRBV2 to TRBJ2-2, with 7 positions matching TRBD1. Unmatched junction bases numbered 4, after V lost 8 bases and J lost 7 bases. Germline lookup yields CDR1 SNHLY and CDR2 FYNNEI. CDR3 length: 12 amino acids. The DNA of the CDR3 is TGTGCCAGCGGGGCAGGGGGCGGGGAGCTGTTTTTT. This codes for CASGAGGGELFF.

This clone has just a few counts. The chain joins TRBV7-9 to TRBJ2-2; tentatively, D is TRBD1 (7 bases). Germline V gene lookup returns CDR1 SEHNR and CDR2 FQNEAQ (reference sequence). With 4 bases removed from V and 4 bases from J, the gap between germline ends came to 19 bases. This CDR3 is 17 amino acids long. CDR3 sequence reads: CASSSRQGGESTGELFF. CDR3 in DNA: TGTGCCAGCAGCTCAAGACAGGGCGGGGAAAGCACCGGGGAGCTGTTTTTT.

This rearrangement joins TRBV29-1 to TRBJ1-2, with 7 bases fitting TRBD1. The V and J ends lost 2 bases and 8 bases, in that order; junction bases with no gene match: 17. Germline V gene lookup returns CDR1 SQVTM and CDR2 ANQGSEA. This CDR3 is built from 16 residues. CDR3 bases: TGCAGCGTTGAACTATTTCGACAGGGCCCCTTGAGGGGCTACACCTTC. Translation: CSVELFRQGPLRGYTF.

The CDR3 bases are TGTGCCAGCAGCTTACTTTCAGGGGCGAACACCGGGGAGCTGTTTTTT. It yields the protein CASSLLSGANTGELFF. The genes are TRBV7-9 and TRBJ2-2; D may be TRBD1 (6 bases). The CDR3 is 16 residues long. V lost 2 bases and J 0 bases, leaving 10 bases between the germline ends. Germline assignment: CDR1 SEHNR and CDR2 FQNEAQ (reference sequence).

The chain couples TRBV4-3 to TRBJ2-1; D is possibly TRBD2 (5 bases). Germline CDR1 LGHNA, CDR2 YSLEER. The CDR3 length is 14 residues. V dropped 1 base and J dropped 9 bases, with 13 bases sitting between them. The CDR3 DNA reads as TGCGCCAGCAGCCAAGCGGCCGGGGTCAGTGAGCAGTTCTTC. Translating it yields CASSQAAGVSEQFF.

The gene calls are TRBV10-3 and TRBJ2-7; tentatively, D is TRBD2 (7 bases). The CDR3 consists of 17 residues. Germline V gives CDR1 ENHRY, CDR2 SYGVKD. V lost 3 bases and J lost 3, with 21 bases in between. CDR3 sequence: CAISEGGGASSDYEQYF. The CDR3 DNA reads TGTGCCATCAGTGAAGGCGGGGGCGCCAGTTCGGACTACGAGCAGTACTTC.

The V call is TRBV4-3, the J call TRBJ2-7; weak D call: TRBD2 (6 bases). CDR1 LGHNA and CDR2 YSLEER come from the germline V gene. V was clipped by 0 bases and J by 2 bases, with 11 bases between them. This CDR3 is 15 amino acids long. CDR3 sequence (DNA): TGCGCCAGCAGCCAAGAAGGGACTGGGCCCTACGAGCAGTACTTC. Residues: CASSQEGTGPYEQYF.

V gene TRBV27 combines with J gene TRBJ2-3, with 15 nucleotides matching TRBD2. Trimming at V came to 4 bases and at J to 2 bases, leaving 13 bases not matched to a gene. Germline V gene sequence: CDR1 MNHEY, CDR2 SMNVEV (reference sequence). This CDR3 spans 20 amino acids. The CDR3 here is CASSSLGTSGGMGITDTQYF. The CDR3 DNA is TGTGCCAGCAGTTCTCTCGGGACTAGCGGGGGGATGGGCATCACAGATACGCAGTATTTT.

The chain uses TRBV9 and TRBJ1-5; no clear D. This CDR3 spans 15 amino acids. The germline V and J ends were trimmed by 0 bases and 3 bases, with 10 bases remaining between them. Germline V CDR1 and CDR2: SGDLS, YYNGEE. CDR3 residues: CASSVGGGPNQPQHF. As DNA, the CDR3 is TGTGCCAGCAGCGTAGGAGGAGGACCCAATCAGCCCCAGCATTTT. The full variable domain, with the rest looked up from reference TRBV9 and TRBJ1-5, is DSGVTQTPKHLITATGQRVTLRCSPRSGDLSVYWYQQSLDQGLQFLIQYYNGEERAKGNILERFSAQQFPDLHSELNLSSLELGDSALYFCASSVGGGPNQPQHFGDGTRLSIL.

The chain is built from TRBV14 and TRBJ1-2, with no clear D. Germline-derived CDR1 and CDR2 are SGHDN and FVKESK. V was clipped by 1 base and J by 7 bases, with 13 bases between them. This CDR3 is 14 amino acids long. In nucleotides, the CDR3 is TGTGCCAGCAGCCAAGGCGTCTCCTTCGGTGGCTACACCTTC. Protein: CASSQGVSFGGYTF.

CDR3 sequence reads: CASSVAAQGFGYTF. In nucleotides, the CDR3 is TGTGCCAGCAGCGTAGCCGCACAGGGGTTTGGCTACACCTTC. The V gene is TRBV9, the J gene TRBJ1-2; 7 bases are shared with TRBD1. Unmatched junction bases numbered 6, after V lost 0 bases and J lost 7 bases. There are 14 residues in the CDR3. CDR1 is SGDLS and CDR2 is YYNGEE in the germline V gene.